Shown below are 13 T cell receptor beta chains from a single sample sequenced in a study of shared clonotypes between healthy human individuals. Assay used: immunoSEQ multiplex PCR; TCRdb lists only in-frame clones, some missing. The data hold about 470,000 clones, with roughly 80% observed a single time. Material: PBMCs. Receptors originate from a woman in her 40s in good health. Some clones in this sample may be carry-over from other donors' samples.

This chain uses TRBV5-8 with TRBJ2-7; D might be TRBD1 (5 bases). CDR1 and CDR2 (germline): SGHTS, YDEGEE. CDR3 length equals 13 residues. V was pared by 4 bases and J by 3 bases, with 11 bases between. The CDR3 sequence is CASSLQGFYEQYF. The CDR3 bases are TGTGCCAGCAGCCTCCAGGGCTTCTACGAGCAGTACTTC. Variable domain in full (rest from reference TRBV5-8 and TRBJ2-7): EAGVTQSPTHLIKTRGQQATLRCSPISGHTSVYWYQQALGLGLQFLLWYDEGEERNRGNFPPRFSGRQFPNYSSELNVNALELEDSALYLCASSLQGFYEQYFGPGTRLTVT.

J is TRBJ2-6 and V is TRBV9; D unclear. Trimming pared 0 bases from V and 2 bases from J, leaving 6 bases between. Germline V CDR1 and CDR2: SGDLS, YYNGEE. This CDR3 comprises 15 residues. CDR3 residues: CASSVGLTGANVLTF. DNA of the CDR3: TGTGCCAGCAGCGTAGGACTGACTGGGGCCAACGTCCTGACTTTC.

The V and J genes are TRBV6-6 and TRBJ2-7; 9 bases match TRBD1. From germline, CDR1 is MNHNY and CDR2 SVGAGI (reference sequence). Trimming at V came to 5 bases and at J to 7 bases, leaving 12 bases not matched to a gene. This CDR3 has 15 residues. CDR3 nucleotide sequence: TGTGCCAGCAGTCCCTCCCAACAGGGGGCGCGGGAGCAGTACTTC. Translation: CASSPSQQGAREQYF.

The V gene is TRBV9, the J gene TRBJ2-1, with 8 bases identical to TRBD2. V shed 1 base, J shed 7 bases, and the junction held 1 base outside the gene matches. The CDR3 runs 13 residues. Germline V lookup: CDR1 SGDLS, CDR2 YYNGEE. CDR3 protein: CASSVLAGNEQFF. CDR3 sequence (DNA): TGTGCCAGCAGCGTATTAGCGGGAAATGAGCAGTTCTTC.

The sample holds many counts of this clone. In DNA, the CDR3 is TGTGCCAGCAGTGTTGGACGAGCTCAGGTGCATGAGCAGTTCTTC. Translating gives CASSVGRAQVHEQFF. The V call is TRBV2, the J call TRBJ2-1; D gene ambiguous. Germline-derived CDR1 and CDR2 are SNHLY and FYNNEI. This CDR3 is built from 15 residues. The V end was cut by 4 bases, the J end by 8 bases, with 18 bases between. The variable domain in full, with the rest retrieved from reference TRBV2 and TRBJ2-1, is EPEVTQTPSHQVTQMGQEVILRCVPISNHLYFYWYRQILGQKVEFLVSFYNNEISEKSEIFDDQFSVERPDGSNFTLKIRSTKLEDSAMYFCASSVGRAQVHEQFFGPGTRLTVL.

This chain uses TRBV9 with TRBJ2-4; 9 bases agree with TRBD2. The CDR3 is made up of 17 amino acids. Germline lookup yields CDR1 SGDLS and CDR2 YYNGEE. J lost 6 bases, V lost 3 bases, and 13 bases had no gene match. Here the CDR3 DNA reads TGTGCCAGCAGCGGCGACCGAATAGCGGGAGTGGGAAACATTCAGTACTTC. Encoded protein: CASSGDRIAGVGNIQYF. The full variable domain, its missing parts supplied by reference TRBV9 and TRBJ2-4, is DSGVTQTPKHLITATGQRVTLRCSPRSGDLSVYWYQQSLDQGLQFLIQYYNGEERAKGNILERFSAQQFPDLHSELNLSSLELGDSALYFCASSGDRIAGVGNIQYFGAGTRLSVL.

The chain recombines TRBV5-1 with TRBJ2-2; maybe TRBD2 (5 bases). The CDR3 has 14 residues. Trimming took off 6 bases at V and 5 bases at J, with 14 bases between the two ends. Germline V gene data show CDR1 as SGHRS and CDR2 as YFSETQ. CDR3 in amino acids: CASMTGTFTGELFF. The CDR3 DNA sequence: TGCGCCAGCATGACGGGAACCTTTACCGGGGAGCTGTTTTTT. Filled out from reference TRBV5-1 and TRBJ2-2, the complete variable domain reads KAGVTQTPRYLIKTRGQQVTLSCSPISGHRSVSWYQQTPGQGLQFLFEYFSETQRNKGNFPGRFSGRQFSNSRSEMNVSTLELGDSALYLCASMTGTFTGELFFGEGSRLTVL.

V and J are TRBV10-3 and TRBJ1-1; 10 nucleotides line up with TRBD1. CDR3 length equals 17 residues. Germline lookup yields CDR1 ENHRY and CDR2 SYGVKD. V shed 1 base and J 4 bases; nucleotides not matched to a gene: 9. The CDR3 sequence is CAISEYGGQGSGTEAFF. The CDR3 coding sequence is TGTGCCATCAGTGAGTACGGGGGACAGGGGAGCGGCACTGAAGCTTTCTTT.

The chain combines TRBV9 with TRBJ2-3; D possibly matches TRBD1 or TRBD2 (5 bases each). CDR3 length equals 17 residues. The germline V and J ends were trimmed by 4 bases and 2 bases, with 20 bases remaining between them. The V gene's germline CDR1 is SGDLS and CDR2 YYNGEE. CDR3 sequence: CASSKQSLGTPTDTQYF. For the CDR3, the DNA is TGTGCCAGCAGCAAACAGAGCCTAGGGACCCCCACAGATACGCAGTATTTT.

This clone was seen a few times. The CDR3 region has the DNA TGTGCCAGCCGAAACACTGAAGCTTTCTTT. Amino acids: CASRNTEAFF. The chain joins TRBV28 to TRBJ1-1; D gene uncertain. CDR3 size: 10 residues. Germline V CDR1 and CDR2: MDHEN, SYDVKM. Trimming cost V 8 bases and J 2 bases, with 3 bases left between them.

In its sample, this clone was seen a few times. The chain is built from TRBV6-1 and TRBJ2-1; 7 bases fit TRBD1. The CDR3 is 15 amino acids. J was trimmed by 8 bases and V by 6 bases; bases with no gene match: 13. CDR1 MNHNS and CDR2 SASEGT come from the germline V gene. CDR3 in amino acids: CASRATGTDSDEQFF. The CDR3 coding sequence is TGTGCCAGCAGAGCGACCGGGACAGATAGCGATGAGCAGTTCTTC.

The rearrangement uses TRBV5-1 and TRBJ2-1; D gene ambiguous. This CDR3 has 14 residues. Germline V gene data show CDR1 as SGHRS and CDR2 as YFSETQ. V lost 0 bases, J lost 6 bases, and 10 bases lay in between. Here the CDR3 reads CASSLGGGSNEQFF. CDR3 sequence (DNA): TGCGCCAGCAGCTTGGGTGGTGGTTCCAATGAGCAGTTCTTC.

The rearrangement links TRBV7-7 to TRBJ2-5, with TRBD1 matching 11 bases. The J call is uncertain, as TRBJ2-7 better fits the DNA end. The CDR3 totals 14 residues. CDR1 is SSHAT and CDR2 is FNYEAQ in the germline V gene (reference sequence). The CDR3 DNA is TGTGCCAGCAGCCACGGACAGGGGGCCGGCGAGCAGTACTTC. This translates into CASSHGQGAGEQYF.